The 4 T cell receptor beta chains given below trace back to one sample, sequenced in a study of blood T cells in healthy people across ages. Together with a sample-barcoded 5' primer, a J-beta primer mix was included in a second PCR lasting about 7 to 12 cycles. TCRdb re-analysed the 5' RACE reads in MiXCR, keeping a single row per CDR3 protein. The table lists about 800,000 distinct CDR3 sequences, 25% of them singletons. Another study also made use of these data, one on T cells of mothers and their children.

What was sequenced was blood. The receptors here all came from a boy between 10 and 17 years old in good health.

The chain employs TRBV25-1 and TRBJ2-5; a weak D match, TRBD1 (5 bases). Matching the DNA end better, TRBJ2-7 makes the J call doubtful. Looked up from germline, CDR1 is MGHDK and CDR2 is SYGVNS. CDR3 size: 13 residues. CDR3 bases: TGTGCCAGCAGGTCCGGTGGGGCTATCGAGCAGTACTTC. Translating it yields CASRSGGAIEQYF.

About this clonotype: A read error may explain this, as a much larger clone is one base away. This chain links TRBV20-1 with TRBJ2-7; 10 nucleotides align to TRBD1. The junction had 15 bases not matched to a gene; V was cut back by 5 bases and J by 5 bases. Germline CDR1 DFQATT, CDR2 SNEGSKA (reference sequence). CDR3 length: 16 amino acids. The CDR3 protein is CSAGSADRGRRDEQYF. CDR3 DNA sequence: TGCAGTGCTGGGAGCGCCGACAGGGGGCGCAGGGACGAGCAGTACTTC.

The chain has TRBV12-3 or TRBV12-4 and TRBJ2-2; D possibly corresponds to TRBD2 (6 bases). V was shortened by 5 bases and J by 7 bases, with 14 bases between the two germline ends. CDR3 length: 14 residues. The CDR3 DNA reads as TGTGCCAGCAGTGATCCGGGGCGGGGCGGGGAGCTGTTTTTT. This sequence encodes CASSDPGRGGELFF.

V usage is TRBV4-3 and J usage is TRBJ1-2; D is possibly TRBD1 (5 bases). CDR1 is LGHNA and CDR2 is YSLEER in the germline V gene. Trimming pared 0 bases from V and 5 bases from J, leaving 16 bases between. The CDR3 loop spans 16 amino acids. The CDR3 bases are TGCGCCAGCAGCCAAGATCCGTTCGGGGGAACGTATGGCTACACCTTC. Its protein is CASSQDPFGGTYGYTF.